This T cell receptor beta chain is drawn from a study of CD8 T cells in Susac syndrome. Sequencing of TCR beta was performed on blood CD8+ and CD4+ T cells. The patients with Susac syndrome satisfied recently defined diagnostic criteria for either definite or probable disease. FACS enriched CD8+ TEMRA cells, while bulk CD8+ and CD4+ were negatively isolated. This CDR3 contains 13 residues. The V gene's germline CDR1 is SGHTA and CDR2 FQGNSA. The V end lost 8 bases, the J end lost 7 bases, and 15 bases lay between the germline ends. Reverse transcription used 0.5 to 1 ug RNA and random hexamers. The immunoSEQ assay covered 54 Vbeta and 13 Jbeta segments for CDR3. TCRdb independently ran MiXCR on the immunoSEQ multiplex PCR reads; one entry per CDR3 protein. The data contain about 83,000 distinct CDR3 sequences, 95% of them singletons.

The source of this sequence is a human donor with Susac syndrome. The rearrangement joins TRBV7-2 to TRBJ1-5; weak D call: TRBD1 (5 bases). Sequencing was done on a sample of CD8+ T cells from PBMCs. The CDR3, as DNA: TGTGCCAGCGACCCCGGGGCAGGACAGCCCCAGCATTTT. As protein: CASDPGAGQPQHF. The variable domain in full, with the rest retrieved from reference TRBV7-2 and TRBJ1-5, is GAGVSQSPSNKVTEKGKDVELRCDPISGHTALYWYRQSLGQGLEFLIYFQGNSAPDKSGLPSDRFSAERTGGSVSTLTIQRTQQEDSAVYLCASDPGAGQPQHFGDGTRLSIL.